The 14 T cell receptor beta chains below were found in one sample sequenced in a study of CD8+ T cells in alopecia areata. RNA was extracted and reverse transcribed into cDNA as the sequencing template. Clones were read by immunoSEQ multiplex PCR, and TCRdb kept only the in-frame ones, dropping some. The table shows 110,000 to 150,000 clones, with about three fifths occurring only once. The starting material was CD4+ T cells sorted from blood, obtained at week 0. These receptors came from a human donor with alopecia areata.

The chain has TRBV27 and TRBJ2-7; the D is unclear. Germline CDR1 and CDR2: MNHEY and SMNVEV (reference sequence). V lost 8 bases to trimming and J lost 2 bases, with 4 bases between them. The CDR3 totals 10 residues. The CDR3 nucleotides read TGTGCCAGCGGAACCTACGAGCAGTACTTC. Translated: CASGTYEQYF.

This chain joins TRBV4-1 and TRBJ2-7; D remains unclear. Germline V CDR1 and CDR2: MGHRA, YSYEKL. V lost 10 bases, J lost 2 bases, and 9 bases lay in between. This CDR3 spans 11 amino acids. As DNA, the CDR3 is TGCGCCACGGGCGGCCCCTACGAGCAGTACTTC. Residues: CATGGPYEQYF.

This clone was picked up one time. The V gene is TRBV7-3, the J gene TRBJ2-3; D remains ambiguous. The CDR3 extends over 13 amino acids. The germline CDR1 and CDR2 sequences are SGHTA and FQGTGA. V was clipped by 3 bases and J by 0 bases, with 4 bases between them. CDR3 sequence: CASSFDSTDTQYF. As DNA, the CDR3 is TGTGCCAGCAGCTTCGATAGCACAGATACGCAGTATTTT.

This clone has more than one count but fewer than ten. The rearrangement links TRBV27 to TRBJ1-2; the match to TRBD1 covers 10 bases. Germline V gene lookup returns CDR1 MNHEY and CDR2 SMNVEV (reference sequence). CDR3 length equals 13 residues. Trimming removed 8 bases from V and 6 bases from J; junction bases left unmatched: 6. In DNA, the CDR3 is TGTGCCAGCCGATTGACAGGGGGCGATGGCTACACCTTC. Translating it yields CASRLTGGDGYTF.

This clone occurred once. This sequence joins TRBV29-1 and TRBJ2-1; 9 nucleotides match TRBD2. The CDR3 covers 16 residues. V was pared by 1 base and J by 1 base, with 5 bases of the junction left unmatched. Per the germline V gene, CDR1 is SQVTM and CDR2 is ANQGSEA. This chain's CDR3 is CSVEALAGISYNEQFF. In nucleotides, the CDR3 is TGCAGCGTTGAAGCACTAGCGGGTATTTCCTACAATGAGCAGTTCTTC.

CDR3 nucleotides: TGCGCCAGCAGTCCCCTAGGAGACTCCTACAATGAGCAGTTCTTC. Translation gives CASSPLGDSYNEQFF. The V and J genes are TRBV5-1 and TRBJ2-1; D unresolved. V was clipped by 5 bases and J by 0 bases, with 12 bases between them. CDR1 is SGHRS, CDR2 YFSETQ, per germline. This CDR3 contains 15 residues.

The rearrangement uses TRBV6-5 and TRBJ2-5; D possibly corresponds to TRBD1 (6 bases). V lost 6 bases, J lost 5 bases, and 16 bases lay in between. The CDR3 spans 14 residues. In germline, CDR1 is MNHEY, CDR2 SVGAGI. The CDR3, as DNA: TGTGCCAGCAGCCCGACAGGACTGGTGGAGACCCAGTACTTC. Translating it yields CASSPTGLVETQYF.

This clone was seen once. This chain links TRBV29-1 with TRBJ1-1; D unresolved. The CDR3 extends over 13 amino acids. Per germline, CDR1 SQVTM and CDR2 ANQGSEA. Trimming removed 1 base from V and 0 bases from J, with 6 bases in between. As DNA, the CDR3 is TGCAGCGTTGAAGTACAGCTGAACACTGAAGCTTTCTTT. This encodes CSVEVQLNTEAFF.

The genes are TRBV5-6 and TRBJ2-6; the D call may be TRBD1 or TRBD2 (5 bases each). CDR3 length: 15 amino acids. Trimming stripped 6 bases from V and 2 bases from J, with 12 bases between. The germline V gene has CDR1 SGHDT and CDR2 YYEEEE. CDR3 sequence: CASTEMGAGANVLTF. CDR3 DNA: TGTGCCAGCACCGAGATGGGGGCTGGGGCCAACGTCCTGACTTTC. Using reference TRBV5-6 and TRBJ2-6 for the parts outside the CDR3, the full variable domain is DAGVTQSPTHLIKTRGQQVTLRCSPKSGHDTVSWYQQALGQGPQFIFQYYEEEERQRGNFPDRFSGHQFPNYSSELNVNALLLGDSALYLCASTEMGAGANVLTFGAGSRLTVL.

CDR3 sequence: CASSYQSAWGGTEAFF. The DNA of the CDR3 is TGTGCCAGCAGCTATCAAAGCGCTTGGGGTGGCACTGAAGCTTTCTTT. The gene calls are TRBV5-6 and TRBJ1-1; no clear D gene. This CDR3 comprises 16 residues. V was clipped by 3 bases and J by 4 bases, with 19 bases between them. Germline V CDR1 and CDR2: SGHDT, YYEEEE. Filled out from reference TRBV5-6 and TRBJ1-1, the complete variable domain reads DAGVTQSPTHLIKTRGQQVTLRCSPKSGHDTVSWYQQALGQGPQFIFQYYEEEERQRGNFPDRFSGHQFPNYSSELNVNALLLGDSALYLCASSYQSAWGGTEAFFGQGTRLTVV.

The genes are TRBV23-1 and TRBJ2-3; a weak D match, TRBD2 (6 bases). TRBV23-1 is classed as an ORF, of uncertain function. This CDR3 contains 12 residues. V dropped 7 bases and J dropped 6 bases, with 11 bases sitting between them. The CDR3 DNA sequence: TGCGCCAGCAAACGGGGGAAGGATACGCAGTATTTT. Encoded protein: CASKRGKDTQYF.

The gene calls are TRBV4-3 and TRBJ2-3, with D perhaps assigned TRBD1 or TRBD2 (6 bases each). The CDR3 contains 16 residues. Germline loops: CDR1 LGHNA, CDR2 YSLEER. With 1 base removed from V and 2 bases from J, the gap between germline ends came to 13 bases. The CDR3 DNA sequence: TGCGCCAGCAGCCAAGGGACTCCGGGGGCCACAGATACGCAGTATTTT. Residues: CASSQGTPGATDTQYF.

The gene calls are TRBV27 and TRBJ2-3; D is perhaps TRBD2 (6 bases). The V and J ends lost 3 bases and 4 bases respectively, with 11 bases between them. Germline lookup yields CDR1 MNHEY and CDR2 SMNVEV (reference sequence). This CDR3 is 14 amino acids long. CDR3 loop: CASSFSGGADTQYF. DNA of the CDR3: TGTGCCAGCAGTTTTTCCGGGGGAGCAGATACGCAGTATTTT.

The chain carries TRBV25-1 and TRBJ1-5; D gene unclear. V was shortened by 7 bases and J by 6 bases, with 25 bases between the two germline ends. The V gene's germline CDR1 is MGHDK and CDR2 SYGVNS. There are 17 residues in the CDR3. CDR3 coding DNA: TGTGCCAGCAACCCCCGGGCCCCAGTGTGGCATCTTCAGCCCCAGCATTTT. This gives the protein CASNPRAPVWHLQPQHF.